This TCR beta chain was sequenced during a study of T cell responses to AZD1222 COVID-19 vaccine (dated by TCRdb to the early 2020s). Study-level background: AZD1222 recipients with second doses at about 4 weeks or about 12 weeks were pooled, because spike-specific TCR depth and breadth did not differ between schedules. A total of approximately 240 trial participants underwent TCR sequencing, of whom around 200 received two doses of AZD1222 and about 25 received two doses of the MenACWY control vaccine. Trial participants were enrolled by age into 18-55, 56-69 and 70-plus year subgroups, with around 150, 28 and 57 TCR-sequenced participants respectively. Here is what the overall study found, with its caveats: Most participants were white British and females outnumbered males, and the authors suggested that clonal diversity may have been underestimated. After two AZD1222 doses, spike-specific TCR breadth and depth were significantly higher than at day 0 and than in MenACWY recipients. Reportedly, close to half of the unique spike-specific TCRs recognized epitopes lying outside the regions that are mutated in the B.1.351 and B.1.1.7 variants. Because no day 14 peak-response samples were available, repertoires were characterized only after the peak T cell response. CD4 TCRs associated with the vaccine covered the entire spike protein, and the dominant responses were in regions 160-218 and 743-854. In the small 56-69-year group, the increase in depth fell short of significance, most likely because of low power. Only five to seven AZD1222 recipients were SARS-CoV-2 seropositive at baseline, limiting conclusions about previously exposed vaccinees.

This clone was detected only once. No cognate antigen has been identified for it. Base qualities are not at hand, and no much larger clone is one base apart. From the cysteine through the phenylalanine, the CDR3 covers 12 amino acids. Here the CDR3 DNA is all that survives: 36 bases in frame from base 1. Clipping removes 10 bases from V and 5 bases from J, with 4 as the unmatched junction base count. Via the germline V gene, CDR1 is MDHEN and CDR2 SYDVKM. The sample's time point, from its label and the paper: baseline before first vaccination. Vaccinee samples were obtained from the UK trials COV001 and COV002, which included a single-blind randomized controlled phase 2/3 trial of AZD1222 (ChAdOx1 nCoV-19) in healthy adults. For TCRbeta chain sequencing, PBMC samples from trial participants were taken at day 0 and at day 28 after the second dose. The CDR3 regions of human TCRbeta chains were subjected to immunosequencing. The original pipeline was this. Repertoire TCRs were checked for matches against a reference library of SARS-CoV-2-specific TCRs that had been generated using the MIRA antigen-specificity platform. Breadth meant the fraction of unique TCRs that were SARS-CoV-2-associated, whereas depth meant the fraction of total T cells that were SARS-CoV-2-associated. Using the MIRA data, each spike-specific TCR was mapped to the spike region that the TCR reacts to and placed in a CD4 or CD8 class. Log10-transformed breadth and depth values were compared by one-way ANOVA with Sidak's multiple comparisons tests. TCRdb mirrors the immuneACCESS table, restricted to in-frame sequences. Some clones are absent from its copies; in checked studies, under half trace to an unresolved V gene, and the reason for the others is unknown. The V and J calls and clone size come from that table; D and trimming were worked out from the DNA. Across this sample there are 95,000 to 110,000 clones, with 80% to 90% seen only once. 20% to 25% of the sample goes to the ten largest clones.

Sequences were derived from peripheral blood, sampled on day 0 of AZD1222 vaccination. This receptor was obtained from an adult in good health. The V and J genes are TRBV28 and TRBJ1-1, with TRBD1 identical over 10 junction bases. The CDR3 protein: CATRTGGTEAFF. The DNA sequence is TGTGCCACCAGGACAGGGGGTACTGAAGCTTTCTTT.